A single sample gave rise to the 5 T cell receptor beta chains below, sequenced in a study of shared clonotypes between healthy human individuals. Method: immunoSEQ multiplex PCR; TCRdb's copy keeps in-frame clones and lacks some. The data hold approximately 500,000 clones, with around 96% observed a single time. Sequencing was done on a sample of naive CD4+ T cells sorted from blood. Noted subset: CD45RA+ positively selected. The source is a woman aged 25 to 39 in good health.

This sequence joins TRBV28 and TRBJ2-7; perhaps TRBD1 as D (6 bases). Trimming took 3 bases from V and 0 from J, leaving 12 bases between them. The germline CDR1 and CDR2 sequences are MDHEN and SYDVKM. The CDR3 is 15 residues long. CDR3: CASSLPRGSSYEQYF. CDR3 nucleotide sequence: TGTGCCAGCAGTTTGCCCAGGGGAAGCTCCTACGAGCAGTACTTC.

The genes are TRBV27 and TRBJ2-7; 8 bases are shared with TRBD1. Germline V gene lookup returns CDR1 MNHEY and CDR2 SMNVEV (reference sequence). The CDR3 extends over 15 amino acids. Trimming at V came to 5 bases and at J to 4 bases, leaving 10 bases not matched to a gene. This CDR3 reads CASSPDRGKMYEQYF. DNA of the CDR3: TGTGCCAGCAGTCCTGACAGGGGAAAAATGTACGAGCAGTACTTC.

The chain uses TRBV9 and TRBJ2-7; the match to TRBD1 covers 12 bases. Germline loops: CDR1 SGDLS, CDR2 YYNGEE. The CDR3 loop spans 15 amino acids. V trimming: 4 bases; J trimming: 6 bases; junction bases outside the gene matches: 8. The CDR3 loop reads CASSPEGTGGAEQYF. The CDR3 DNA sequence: TGTGCCAGCAGCCCCGAAGGGACAGGGGGCGCCGAGCAGTACTTC.

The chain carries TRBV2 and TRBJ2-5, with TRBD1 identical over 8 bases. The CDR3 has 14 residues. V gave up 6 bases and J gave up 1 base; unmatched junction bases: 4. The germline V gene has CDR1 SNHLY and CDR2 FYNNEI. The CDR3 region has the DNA TGTGCCAGCAGGAGGACAGGGCTCCAAGAGACCCAGTACTTC. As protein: CASRRTGLQETQYF.

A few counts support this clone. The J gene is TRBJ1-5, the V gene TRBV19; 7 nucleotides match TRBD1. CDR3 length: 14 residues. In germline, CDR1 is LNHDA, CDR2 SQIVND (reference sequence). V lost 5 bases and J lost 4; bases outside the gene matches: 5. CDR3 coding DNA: TGTGCCAGTAGTGCGGGACAGCCGAATCAGCCCCAGCATTTT. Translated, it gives CASSAGQPNQPQHF.